The entry below gives a single TCR beta chain sequence along with its context. Its antigen remains unidentified. Other DNA sequences in this sample translate to the same CDR3. This sample stems from a study of radiotherapy plus CTLA-4 blockade in lung cancer. General observations from the study: Interferon-beta, together with early blood T cell clone dynamics, reportedly best predicted response.

The ends lost 4 bases at V and 6 bases at J; junction bases unmatched: 5. CDR3 length: 14 residues. Germline V gives CDR1 MDHEN, CDR2 SYDVKM. Method: immunoSEQ multiplex PCR; TCRdb's copy keeps in-frame clones and lacks some. Here the sample spans some 110,000 clones, approximately 84% being singletons. The TCR sequence derives from a human donor with non-small cell lung cancer who had a partial response to radiotherapy plus ipilimumab. This chain joins TRBV28 and TRBJ1-5, with 8 nucleotides matching TRBD1. The specimen was peripheral blood, collected from a patient treated with radiotherapy plus ipilimumab. The chain's CDR3 is CASSSSGGGQPQHF. CDR3 DNA sequence: TGTGCCAGCAGTTCATCAGGGGGCGGTCAGCCCCAGCATTTT.